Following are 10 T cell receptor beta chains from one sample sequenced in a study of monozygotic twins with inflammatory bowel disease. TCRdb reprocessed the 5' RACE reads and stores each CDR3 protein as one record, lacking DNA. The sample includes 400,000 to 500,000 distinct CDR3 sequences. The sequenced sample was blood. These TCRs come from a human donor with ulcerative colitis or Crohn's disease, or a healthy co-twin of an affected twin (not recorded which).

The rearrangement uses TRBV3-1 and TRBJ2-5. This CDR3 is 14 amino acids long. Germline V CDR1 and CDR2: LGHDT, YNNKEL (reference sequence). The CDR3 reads CASSQPAGRETQYF.

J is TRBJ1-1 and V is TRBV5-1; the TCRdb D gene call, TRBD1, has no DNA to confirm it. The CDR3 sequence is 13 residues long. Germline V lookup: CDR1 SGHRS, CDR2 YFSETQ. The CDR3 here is CASSLSLTGGAFF.

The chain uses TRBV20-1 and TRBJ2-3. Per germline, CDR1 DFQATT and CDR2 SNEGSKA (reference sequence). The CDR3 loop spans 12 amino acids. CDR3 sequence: CSAEDSEDTQYF.

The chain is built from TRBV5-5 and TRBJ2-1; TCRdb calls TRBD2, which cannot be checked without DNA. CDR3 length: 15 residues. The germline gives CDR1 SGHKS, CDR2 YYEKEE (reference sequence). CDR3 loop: CASRASGSRFNEQFF.

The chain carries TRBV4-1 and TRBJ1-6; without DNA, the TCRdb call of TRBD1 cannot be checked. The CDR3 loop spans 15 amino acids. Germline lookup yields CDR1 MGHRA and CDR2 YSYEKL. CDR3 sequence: CASSQEGALNSPLHF.

This CDR3 reads CASSPGTLGEQYF. The chain couples TRBV18 to TRBJ2-7; TCRdb designates TRBD2, a call that cannot be tested without DNA. Germline V gene sequence: CDR1 KGHSH, CDR2 LQKENI. CDR3 length: 13 amino acids.

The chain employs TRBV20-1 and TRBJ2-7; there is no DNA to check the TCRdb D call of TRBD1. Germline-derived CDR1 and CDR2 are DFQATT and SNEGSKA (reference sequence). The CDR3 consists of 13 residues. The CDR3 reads CSVSPGPSYEQYF.

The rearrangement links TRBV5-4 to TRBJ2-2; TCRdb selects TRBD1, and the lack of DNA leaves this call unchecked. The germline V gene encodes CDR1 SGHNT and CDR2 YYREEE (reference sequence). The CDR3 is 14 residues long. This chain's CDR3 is CASSPGPGSRELFF.

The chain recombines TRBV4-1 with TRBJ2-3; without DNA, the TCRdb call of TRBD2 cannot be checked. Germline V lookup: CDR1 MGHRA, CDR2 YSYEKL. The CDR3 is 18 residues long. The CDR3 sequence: CASSLVGTSSSSTDTQYF.

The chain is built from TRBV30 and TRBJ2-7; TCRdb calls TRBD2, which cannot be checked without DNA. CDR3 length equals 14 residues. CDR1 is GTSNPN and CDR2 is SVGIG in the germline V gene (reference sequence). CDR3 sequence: CAWSVGQPPYEQYF.